The present entry profiles one TCR beta chain with its context. This record comes from a study of blood T cell repertoires in COVID-19. The data were produced by immunoSEQ multiplex PCR, yet TCRdb's version contains in-frame clones alone and is incomplete. The data contain 250,000 to 300,000 clones, 89% of them singletons. V gave up 0 bases and J gave up 4 bases, with 11 bases separating them. This CDR3 is 15 amino acids long. The germline CDR1 and CDR2 sequences are SGDLS and YYNGEE. Participant reports of clinical history set cohort assignment. The chain recombines TRBV9 with TRBJ1-5; no definite D call. Sequenced sample: PBMCs or T cells enriched from blood (not recorded which). The TCR originated in a woman aged 40-49 years who had recovered from COVID-19. The CDR3 region is CASSVGAIRNQPQHF. CDR3 bases: TGTGCCAGCAGCGTAGGGGCGATTCGAAATCAGCCCCAGCATTTT.